This T cell receptor beta chain was sequenced during a study of control samples from healthy donors and cancer patients. The V end was cut by 6 bases, the J end by 6 bases, with 14 bases between. CDR1 LNHDA and CDR2 SQIVND come from the germline V gene (reference sequence). The CDR3 consists of 13 residues. Assay: immunoSEQ multiplex PCR; the TCRdb copy retains only in-frame clones and omits some. The sample holds fewer than 120,000 clones; roughly 88% are singletons and the top ten take about 3.9%. Source material: PBMCs. The clonotype was recovered from a woman aged 55-69 years with lung cancer. The chain combines TRBV19 with TRBJ1-2; no definite D call. The CDR3, as DNA: TGTGCCAGTAGCCCCATGGGCTGGGATGGCTACACCTTC. Translation gives CASSPMGWDGYTF.